This T cell receptor beta chain was sequenced in a study of cytomegalovirus exposure and HLA in healthy donors. Overall study findings and caveats: In a later analysis, donors in an Asian-associated ancestry cluster reportedly had fewer N-insertions in productive TCRs than the cohort mean.

PCR used 60 Vbeta primers and 13 Jbeta primers. Sequencing was performed with immunoSEQ multiplex PCR; in TCRdb, only in-frame clones are kept and a portion is missing. The sample consists of under 200,000 clones, around four fifths of them appearing once. A note on this clone: Its antigen is not identified.

The clonotype originates from a man in his thirties or forties in good health and CMV-seronegative. The sample taken for sequencing was PBMCs.

CDR3: CASSGGQAGAGEQYF. The DNA for the CDR3 is TGCGCCAGCAGTGGGGGACAAGCGGGAGCGGGGGAGCAGTACTTC. This chain connects TRBV10-1 to TRBJ2-7, with 8 bases aligning to TRBD2. The germline V gene has CDR1 WNHNN and CDR2 SYGVQD (reference sequence). The CDR3 covers 15 residues. V gave up 4 bases and J gave up 7 bases; unmatched junction bases: 12.